This T cell receptor beta chain was identified during a study of blood T cell repertoires in COVID-19. Study-level information: Nucleic acid was either cDNA or gDNA, and it came from T cells, B-cell-depleted T cells, or PBMCs.

As processed by the authors: Reference gene primer amplification in the assay estimated nucleated cell counts. Sequencing used immunoSEQ multiplex PCR; TCRdb keeps in-frame clones, though not all of them. The D gene and trimming were derived from the DNA, and the V and J assignments and clone size from that table. The sample gives more than 150,000 clones, 75% to 90% of which show up once; roughly 13% is in the top ten. Participants were aged roughly 18 to 90 years, lived in about two dozen US areas, and enrolled virtually. Two negative PCRs, clearance, or symptom resolution had been documented for recovered Cohort 3 donors. Trimming took off 4 bases at V and 3 bases at J, with 7 bases between the two ends. This CDR3 region has 12 residues. CDR1 SGHTA and CDR2 FQGNSA come from the germline V gene.

The sequenced sample was PBMCs or T cells enriched from blood (not recorded which). The receptor comes from a woman aged 60 to 75 who had recovered from COVID-19. The chain carries TRBV7-2 and TRBJ2-7; D gene unclear. In DNA, the CDR3 is TGTGCCAGCAGCTCTTCCGTCTACGAGCAGTACTTC. Encoded protein: CASSSSVYEQYF.